The clone carrying this TCR beta chain was seen ten or more times. Its antigen is unidentified. Stated time point: newly diagnosed GD, antithyroid drugs for less than 3 months. RNA isolated from PBMCs was used to make the TCR library. The authors drew around 9 milliliters of peripheral blood into EDTA tubes. These data originate in a study of regulatory T cells in long-lasting Graves disease. Overall study findings and caveats: There was favoring of TRBV28, TRBJ1-2 and TRBJ2-5 in persistent disease.

This CDR3 comprises 13 residues. In germline, CDR1 is SEHNR, CDR2 FQNEAQ (reference sequence). V was pared by 1 base and J by 6 bases, with 9 bases between. According to the study, TCR beta libraries were built with iRepertoire HTBI primers and CDR3-region Arm-PCR. One entry per CDR3 protein, called by TCRdb with MiXCR from the multiplex PCR reads. The profile covers approximately 400,000 distinct CDR3 sequences, with 15% appearing a single time and roughly 7.7% taken by the ten largest. Another study also made use of these data, one on T cells in Graves' hyperthyroidism and ophthalmopathy. That report adds: No ophthalmopathy progression within 18 months constituted stable Graves' hyperthyroidism. Ophthalmopathy and stable hyperthyroidism were told apart by a 13 V-J model.

The sequencing here drew on peripheral blood mononuclear cells (PBMCs), taken at new diagnosis, from a patient treated with antithyroid drugs. V usage is TRBV7-9 and J usage is TRBJ1-2, with D unresolved. The clonotype originates from a woman between 40 and 50 years old with Graves disease. The CDR3 spells CASSLGAGDGYTF. CDR3 DNA sequence: TGTGCCAGCAGCTTAGGGGCAGGTGATGGCTACACCTTC.